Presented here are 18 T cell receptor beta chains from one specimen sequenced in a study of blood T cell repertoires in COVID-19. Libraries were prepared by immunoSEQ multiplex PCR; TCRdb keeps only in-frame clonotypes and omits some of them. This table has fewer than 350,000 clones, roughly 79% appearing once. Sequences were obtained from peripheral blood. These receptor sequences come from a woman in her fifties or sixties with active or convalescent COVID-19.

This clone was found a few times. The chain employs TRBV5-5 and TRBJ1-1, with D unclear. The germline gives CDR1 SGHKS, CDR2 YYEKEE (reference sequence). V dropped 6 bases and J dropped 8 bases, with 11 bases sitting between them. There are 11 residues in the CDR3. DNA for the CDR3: TGTGCCAGCATTACCACCGGGGAAGCTTTCTTT. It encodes CASITTGEAFF.

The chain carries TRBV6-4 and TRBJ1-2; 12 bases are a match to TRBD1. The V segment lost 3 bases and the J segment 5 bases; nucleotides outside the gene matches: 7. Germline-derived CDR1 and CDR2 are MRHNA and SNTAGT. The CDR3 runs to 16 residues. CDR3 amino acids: CASSDTGQGAGYGYTF. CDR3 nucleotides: TGTGCCAGCAGTGATACGGGACAGGGGGCCGGGTATGGCTACACCTTC.

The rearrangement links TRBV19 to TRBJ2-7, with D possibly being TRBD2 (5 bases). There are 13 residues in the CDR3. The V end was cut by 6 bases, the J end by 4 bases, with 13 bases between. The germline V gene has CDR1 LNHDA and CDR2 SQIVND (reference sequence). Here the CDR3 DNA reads TGTGCCAGTAGGAGGGAGCAATCGTACGAGCAGTACTTC. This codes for CASRREQSYEQYF.

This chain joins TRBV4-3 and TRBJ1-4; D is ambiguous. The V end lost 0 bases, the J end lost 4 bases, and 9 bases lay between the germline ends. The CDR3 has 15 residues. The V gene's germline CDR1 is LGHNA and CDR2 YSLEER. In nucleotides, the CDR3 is TGCGCCAGCAGCCAAGATAGAGGGTTTAATGAAAAACTGTTTTTT. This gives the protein CASSQDRGFNEKLFF.

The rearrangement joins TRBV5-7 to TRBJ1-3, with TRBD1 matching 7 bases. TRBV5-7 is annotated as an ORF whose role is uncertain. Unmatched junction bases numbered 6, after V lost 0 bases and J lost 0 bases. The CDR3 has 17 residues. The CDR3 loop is CASSLDRGSSSGNTIYF. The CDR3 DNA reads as TGTGCCAGCAGCTTGGACAGGGGCTCTAGCTCTGGAAACACCATATATTTT.

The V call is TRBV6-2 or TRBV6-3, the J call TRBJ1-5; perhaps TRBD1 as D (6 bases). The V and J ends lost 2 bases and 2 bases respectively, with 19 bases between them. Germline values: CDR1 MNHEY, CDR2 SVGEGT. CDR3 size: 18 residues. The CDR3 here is CASSYDRLSPRGNQPQHF. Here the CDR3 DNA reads TGTGCCAGCAGTTACGACAGGCTATCCCCCCGCGGCAATCAGCCCCAGCATTTT.

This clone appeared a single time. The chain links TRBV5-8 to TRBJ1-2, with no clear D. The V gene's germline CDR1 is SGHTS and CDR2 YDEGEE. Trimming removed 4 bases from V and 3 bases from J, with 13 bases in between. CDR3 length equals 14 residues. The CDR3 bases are TGTGCCAGCAGCCCATCGGGTGTGTACTATGGCTACACCTTC. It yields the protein CASSPSGVYYGYTF.

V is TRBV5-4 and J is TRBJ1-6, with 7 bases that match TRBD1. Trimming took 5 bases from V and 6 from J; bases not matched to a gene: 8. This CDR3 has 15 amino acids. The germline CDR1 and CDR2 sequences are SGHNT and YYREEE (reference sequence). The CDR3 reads CASRSTGAFNSPLHF. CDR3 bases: TGTGCCAGCAGATCTACAGGGGCCTTTAATTCACCCCTCCACTTT.

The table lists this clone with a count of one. CDR3 in amino acids: CASSQEGAEQPQHF. For the CDR3, the DNA is TGCGCCAGCAGCCAAGAAGGGGCAGAACAGCCCCAGCATTTT. V is TRBV4-1 and J is TRBJ1-5; D is perhaps TRBD1 (5 bases). The germline V and J ends were trimmed by 0 bases and 7 bases, with 10 bases remaining between them. The CDR3 is 14 residues long. Germline V gene lookup returns CDR1 MGHRA and CDR2 YSYEKL.

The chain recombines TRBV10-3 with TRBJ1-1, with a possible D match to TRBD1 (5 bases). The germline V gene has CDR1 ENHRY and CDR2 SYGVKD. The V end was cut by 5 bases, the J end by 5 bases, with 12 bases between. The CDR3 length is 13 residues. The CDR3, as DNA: TGTGCCATCAGTAGGGGACTGTTGACTGAAGCTTTCTTT. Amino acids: CAISRGLLTEAFF.

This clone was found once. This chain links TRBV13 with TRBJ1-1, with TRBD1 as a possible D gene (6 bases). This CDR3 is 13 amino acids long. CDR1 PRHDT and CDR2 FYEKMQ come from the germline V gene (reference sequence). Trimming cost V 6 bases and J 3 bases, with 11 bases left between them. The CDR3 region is CASRWGQDTEAFF. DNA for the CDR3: TGTGCCAGCAGATGGGGGCAGGACACTGAAGCTTTCTTT. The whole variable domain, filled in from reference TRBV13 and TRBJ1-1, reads AAGVIQSPRHLIKEKRETATLKCYPIPRHDTVYWYQQGPGQDPQFLISFYEKMQSDKGSIPDRFSAQQFSDYHSELNMSSLELGDSALYFCASRWGQDTEAFFGQGTRLTVV.

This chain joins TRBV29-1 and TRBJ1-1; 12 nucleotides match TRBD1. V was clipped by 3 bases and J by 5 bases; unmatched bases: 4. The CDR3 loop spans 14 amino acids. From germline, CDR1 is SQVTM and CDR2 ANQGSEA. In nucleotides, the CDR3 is TGCAGCGTTGAGGGACAGGGGGCGCCGACTGAAGCTTTCTTT. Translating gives CSVEGQGAPTEAFF.

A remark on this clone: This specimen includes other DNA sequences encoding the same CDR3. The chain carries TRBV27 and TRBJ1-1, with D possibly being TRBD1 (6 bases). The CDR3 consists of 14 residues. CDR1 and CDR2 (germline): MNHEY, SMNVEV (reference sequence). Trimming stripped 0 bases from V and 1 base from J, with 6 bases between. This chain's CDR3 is CASSLSRGNTEAFF. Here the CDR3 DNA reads TGTGCCAGCAGTTTATCCAGGGGGAACACTGAAGCTTTCTTT.

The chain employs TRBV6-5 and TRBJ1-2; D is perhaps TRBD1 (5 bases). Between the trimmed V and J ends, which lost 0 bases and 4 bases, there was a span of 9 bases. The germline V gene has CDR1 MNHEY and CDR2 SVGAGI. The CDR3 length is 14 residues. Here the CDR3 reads CASSYSTALYGYTF. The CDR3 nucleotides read TGTGCCAGCAGTTACTCGACAGCGCTCTATGGCTACACCTTC.

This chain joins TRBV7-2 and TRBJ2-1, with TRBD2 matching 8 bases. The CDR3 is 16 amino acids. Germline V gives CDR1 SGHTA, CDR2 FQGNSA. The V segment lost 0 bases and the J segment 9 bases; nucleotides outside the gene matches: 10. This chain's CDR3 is CASSLAGRAWPSEQFF. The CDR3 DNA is TGTGCCAGCAGCTTAGCCGGGAGGGCCTGGCCCAGTGAGCAGTTCTTC.

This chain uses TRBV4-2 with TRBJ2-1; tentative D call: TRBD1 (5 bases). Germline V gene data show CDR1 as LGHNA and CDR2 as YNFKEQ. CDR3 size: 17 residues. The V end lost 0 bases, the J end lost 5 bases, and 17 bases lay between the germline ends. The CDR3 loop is CASSQESPAGSNNEQFF. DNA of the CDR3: TGTGCCAGCAGCCAAGAGAGCCCTGCAGGGTCGAACAATGAGCAGTTCTTC.

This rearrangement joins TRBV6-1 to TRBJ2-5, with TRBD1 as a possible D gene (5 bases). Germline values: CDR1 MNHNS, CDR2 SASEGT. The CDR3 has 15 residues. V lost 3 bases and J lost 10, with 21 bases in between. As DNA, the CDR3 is TGTGCCAGCAGTGACCCCGGACGAAGGGGTGGCGGCCAGTACTTC. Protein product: CASSDPGRRGGGQYF.

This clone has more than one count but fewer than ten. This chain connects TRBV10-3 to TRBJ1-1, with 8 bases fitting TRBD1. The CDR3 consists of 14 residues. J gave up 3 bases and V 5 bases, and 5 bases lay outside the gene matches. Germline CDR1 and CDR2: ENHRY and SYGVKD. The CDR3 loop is CAISSGQADTEAFF. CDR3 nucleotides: TGTGCCATCAGTTCGGGACAGGCGGACACTGAAGCTTTCTTT.